This T cell receptor beta chain was identified during a study of response to subunit inactivated influenza vaccine. From the RT-PCR reads, TCRdb called clonotypes with MiXCR, one entry per CDR3 protein. The profile shows over 800,000 distinct CDR3 sequences, 21% of them singletons. CDR1 and CDR2 from the germline V gene are PRHDT and FYEKMQ (reference sequence). The CDR3 has 12 amino acids. V was cut by 5 bases and J by 6 bases, with 10 bases left in between. General observations from the study: The study's authors posited that every seasonal influenza vaccination enlists few new T cells.

In its sample, this clonotype was seen a few times. Its antigen is as yet unknown. Sequenced here: PBMCs from blood, sampled 4 to 6 days after vaccination. This chain links TRBV13 with TRBJ2-5; D ambiguous. This receptor was obtained from a man in his forties or fifties who received an inactivated influenza vaccine. The CDR3 sequence: CASSPVGKTQYF. CDR3 bases: TGTGCCAGCAGCCCCGTAGGGAAGACCCAGTACTTC.